This is a list of T cell receptor beta chains from one sample in a study of CD8+ T cells in alopecia areata. TCRdb's table, derived via immunoSEQ multiplex PCR, lists solely in-frame clones and lacks some. The sample lists some 200,000 clones, about 62% occurring once. This material consisted of CD4+ T cells sorted from blood, taken at week 24, from a patient treated with tofacitinib. The receptor source for this set is a human donor with alopecia areata. The CDR3 runs from the conserved cysteine through the conserved F or W. The order of the fields is CDR3 length, D gene, V gene, clone size, J gene, CDR3 protein, CDR3 DNA. The D gene is left open where the match is weak. Expanded clones get a size class; other rows say once, few or many, or leave the size out.

13	TRBD2	TRBV7-2	few	TRBJ2-1	CASSFSGHNEQFF	TGTGCCAGCAGCTTTAGCGGGCACAATGAGCAGTTCTTC
13	NA	TRBV5-1	NA	TRBJ2-1	CASSLQGRNEQFF	TGCGCCAGCAGCTTACAGGGTAGAAATGAGCAGTTCTTC
17	TRBD1	TRBV5-1	few	TRBJ2-5	CASSLDGFRQGQETQYF	TGCGCCAGCAGCTTGGACGGTTTCAGACAGGGCCAAGAGACCCAGTACTTC
14	NA	TRBV6-6	NA	TRBJ1-6	CASSYSQGGSPLHF	TGTGCCAGCAGTTACTCGCAGGGCGGGTCACCCCTCCACTTT
13	NA	TRBV11-2	NA	TRBJ2-3	CASSLDEVDTQYF	TGTGCCAGCAGCTTAGATGAGGTCGATACGCAGTATTTT
18	TRBD1	TRBV4-2	NA	TRBJ2-3	CASSQHLSGTGGADTQYF	TGTGCCAGCAGCCAACACCTGTCCGGGACAGGGGGGGCAGATACGCAGTATTTT
13	NA	TRBV5-1	NA	TRBJ2-1	CASSRNREGEQFF	TGCGCCAGCAGCAGGAACAGGGAGGGTGAGCAGTTCTTC
14	NA	TRBV30	NA	TRBJ1-4	CAWSVGVEGEKLFF	TGTGCCTGGAGTGTAGGGGTTGAAGGTGAAAAACTGTTTTTT
11	NA	TRBV18	few	TRBJ2-3	CASSPRDTQYF	TGTGCCAGCTCACCACGAGATACGCAGTATTTT
13	NA	TRBV9	NA	TRBJ1-2	CASSPPSNYGYTF	TGTGCCAGCAGCCCGCCGTCTAACTATGGCTACACCTTC
12	NA	TRBV29-1	few	TRBJ2-7	CSVEHRGGEQYF	TGCAGCGTTGAGCATAGGGGCGGGGAGCAGTACTTC
14	TRBD1	TRBV5-1	few	TRBJ2-7	CASSLGQGAYEQYF	TGCGCCAGCAGCCTAGGACAGGGAGCCTACGAGCAGTACTTC
14	NA	TRBV5-1	few	TRBJ2-1	CASSLVQGVNEQFF	TGCGCCAGCAGCTTGGTACAGGGTGTCAATGAGCAGTTCTTC
17	NA	TRBV4-1	few	TRBJ2-5	CASSQDPPRGIQETQYF	TGCGCCAGCAGCCAAGATCCCCCTCGGGGGATCCAAGAGACCCAGTACTTC
14	TRBD1	TRBV6-5	NA	TRBJ2-5	CASRSDRGPETQYF	TGTGCCAGCAGATCGGACAGGGGGCCAGAGACCCAGTACTTC
14	NA	TRBV7-9	few	TRBJ2-1	CASSLASGDNEQFF	TGTGCCAGCAGCTTAGCTAGCGGAGACAATGAGCAGTTCTTC
14	TRBD1	TRBV10-3	NA	TRBJ2-7	CAISDHKTGDLQYF	TGTGCCATCAGTGATCACAAGACAGGGGACCTTCAGTACTTC
16	TRBD2	TRBV7-2	NA	TRBJ2-5	CASSFTSGGDAETQYF	TGTGCCAGCAGCTTTACTAGCGGGGGAGATGCGGAGACCCAGTACTTC
12	NA	TRBV11-2	few	TRBJ2-5	CASSLQRETQYF	TGTGCCAGCAGCTTACAGCGGGAGACCCAGTACTTC
13	NA	TRBV29-1	NA	TRBJ1-2	CSAGQNTNYGYTF	TGCAGCGCAGGACAGAACACTAACTATGGCTACACCTTC
15	NA	TRBV11-2	NA	TRBJ1-6	CASSALQGGDSPLHF	TGTGCCAGCAGCGCGTTACAGGGAGGAGATTCACCCCTCCACTTT
15	NA	TRBV2	NA	TRBJ2-5	CASSERVGQQETQYF	TGTGCCAGCAGTGAAAGGGTCGGGCAGCAAGAGACCCAGTACTTC
19	NA	TRBV9	NA	TRBJ1-6	CASSVVAGISSSYNSPLHF	TGTGCCAGCAGCGTAGTGGCAGGGATTAGCAGCTCCTATAATTCACCCCTCCACTTT
12	NA	TRBV7-9	NA	TRBJ2-3	CASMGTTDTQYF	TGTGCCAGCATGGGCACTACAGATACGCAGTATTTT
15	NA	TRBV9	NA	TRBJ2-1	CASSVEGAGYNEQFF	TGTGCCAGCAGCGTAGAAGGAGCTGGTTACAATGAGCAGTTCTTC
13	NA	TRBV14	few	TRBJ1-5	CASSQGINQPQHF	TGTGCCAGCAGCCAAGGAATCAATCAGCCCCAGCATTTT
13	NA	TRBV2	NA	TRBJ2-3	CASSEAPGATQYF	TGTGCCAGCAGTGAAGCGCCGGGGGCGACGCAGTATTTT
13	NA	TRBV18	NA	TRBJ2-5	CASSPPGSETQYF	TGTGCCAGCTCACCACCGGGATCAGAGACCCAGTACTTC
14	TRBD2	TRBV6-5	NA	TRBJ2-5	CASQRGPLGETQYF	TGTGCCAGCCAGCGGGGGCCACTTGGGGAGACCCAGTACTTC
13	NA	TRBV29-1	NA	TRBJ1-1	CSRFPWVNTEAFF	TGCAGCCGTTTCCCGTGGGTGAACACTGAAGCTTTCTTT
14	TRBD1	TRBV29-1	few	TRBJ1-5	CSVTGEGGNQPQHF	TGCAGCGTTACAGGGGAGGGAGGCAATCAGCCCCAGCATTTT